Each of the 15 T cell receptor beta chains below was sequenced from the same sample in a study of blood T cell repertoires in COVID-19 (TCRdb year 2020). Receptor amplification or capture employed the immunoSEQ multiplex PCR assay. TCRdb obtained this table from immuneACCESS and retained in-frame rearrangements with V and J assigned. These tables miss some clones; where compared with another copy, unresolved V genes account for less than half of the shortfall, and the remainder is unexplained. The sample contains about 240,000 clones, 75% to 90% of them found a single time. The ten largest clones add up to approximately 7.5% of the sample. The material sequenced was peripheral blood. These receptors were collected from a man aged 55 to 70 who had recovered from COVID-19.

The chain employs TRBV7-9 and TRBJ2-5; 8 nucleotides align to TRBD1. After removal of 2 bases from V and 14 bases from J, the junction contained 7 bases not matched to a gene. Germline V gene data show CDR1 as SEHNR and CDR2 as FQNEAQ (reference sequence). The CDR3 is made up of 12 amino acids. The CDR3 DNA sequence: TGTGCCAGCAGCTTACCTCCGGGACAGGCCTACTTC. Its protein is CASSLPPGQAYF.

CDR3 sequence: CSASRLAGLETQYF. In nucleotides, the CDR3 is TGCAGTGCTAGTAGACTAGCGGGGCTAGAGACCCAGTACTTC. The chain has TRBV20-1 and TRBJ2-5, with 11 bases that match TRBD2. Trimming took 3 bases from V and 4 from J; bases not matched to a gene: 4. The germline gives CDR1 DFQATT, CDR2 SNEGSKA (reference sequence). This CDR3 has 14 residues.

The CDR3 DNA follows: TGTGCCAGCAGCTTGGGAGCCTCGCCCACGACCTACGAGCAGTACTTC. Its translation: CASSLGASPTTYEQYF. The chain employs TRBV5-4 and TRBJ2-7, with D unclear. The CDR3 covers 16 residues. V lost 0 bases to trimming and J lost 2 bases, with 15 bases between them. Per the germline V gene, CDR1 is SGHNT and CDR2 is YYREEE (reference sequence).

The chain employs TRBV10-3 and TRBJ1-1, with a possible D match to TRBD1 (6 bases). Germline CDR1 reads ENHRY; CDR2 reads SYGVKD. V was shortened by 6 bases and J by 5 bases, with 13 bases between the two germline ends. The CDR3 runs 13 residues. The CDR3 nucleotides read TGTGCCATCAGACAGGGATTGGAAACTGAAGCTTTCTTT. This codes for CAIRQGLETEAFF.

The V call is TRBV10-1, the J call TRBJ2-2; a weak D match, TRBD2 (6 bases). V was clipped by 4 bases and J by 3 bases, with 21 bases between them. The germline V gene has CDR1 WNHNN and CDR2 SYGVQD (reference sequence). This CDR3 is built from 18 residues. CDR3 amino acids: CASSAWEALVAYTGELFF. CDR3 DNA: TGCGCCAGCAGTGCTTGGGAGGCACTAGTGGCCTACACCGGGGAGCTGTTTTTT.

This clone has only one observation. The chain has TRBV7-6 and TRBJ2-7; no clear D gene. Germline V lookup: CDR1 SGHVS, CDR2 FNYEAQ. CDR3 length: 13 residues. V gave up 4 bases and J gave up 2 bases, with 9 bases separating them. The CDR3 is CASSSTRAYEQYF. As DNA, the CDR3 is TGTGCCAGCAGCTCCACCCGGGCCTACGAGCAGTACTTC. Variable domain in full (rest from reference TRBV7-6 and TRBJ2-7): GAGVSQSPRYKVTKRGQDVALRCDPISGHVSLYWYRQALGQGPEFLTYFNYEAQQDKSGLPNDRFSAERPEGSISTLTIQRTEQRDSAMYRCASSSTRAYEQYFGPGTRLTVT.

This rearrangement joins TRBV6-1 to TRBJ1-5; 7 bases align to TRBD1. This CDR3 is built from 15 residues. V lost 1 base to trimming and J lost 6 bases; unmatched junction nucleotides: 6. CDR1 and CDR2 (germline): MNHNS, SASEGT. The CDR3 loop is CASSEGDSWRQPQHF. The CDR3 region has the DNA TGTGCCAGCAGTGAAGGGGACAGCTGGCGTCAGCCCCAGCATTTT.

V and J are TRBV5-1 and TRBJ1-2; weak D call: TRBD1 (5 bases). The CDR3 is 14 amino acids. Per the germline V gene, CDR1 is SGHRS and CDR2 is YFSETQ. The V gene lost 4 bases and the J gene lost 2 bases, with 12 bases spanning the gap. The CDR3 loop is CASSQTGGNYGYTF. Here the CDR3 DNA reads TGCGCCAGCAGCCAAACGGGGGGGAACTATGGCTACACCTTC.

J is TRBJ1-4 and V is TRBV10-2; 9 bases are shared with TRBD1. This CDR3 contains 11 residues. V lost 8 bases to trimming and J lost 16 bases; unmatched junction nucleotides: 8. The germline CDR1 and CDR2 sequences are WSHSY and SAAADI. The CDR3 DNA sequence: TGCGCCAGCCTCCTCGGGACAGGGCCGTTTTTT. It yields the protein CASLLGTGPFF.

The CDR3, as DNA: TGTGCCAGCAGACCGAGGGGGACACTGAACACTGAAGCTTTCTTT. Translated: CASRPRGTLNTEAFF. V and J are TRBV2 and TRBJ1-1; TRBD1 is a possible D gene (6 bases). Germline assignment: CDR1 SNHLY and CDR2 FYNNEI. Deletions cut 6 bases from V and 0 bases from J, with 14 bases between. The CDR3 covers 15 residues.

V usage is TRBV5-1 and J usage is TRBJ2-2; 10 positions agree with TRBD1. With V trimmed by 3 bases and J by 4 bases, 3 bases remained unmatched. The CDR3 has 15 amino acids. Germline CDR1 reads SGHRS; CDR2 reads YFSETQ. CDR3 in DNA: TGCGCCAGCAGCTGGGGACAGGGGTTCACCGGGGAGCTGTTTTTT. Translating gives CASSWGQGFTGELFF.

A few counts support this clone. Here the CDR3 reads CASSLNWDRAFYTF. CDR3 DNA sequence: TGCGCCAGCAGCTTGAATTGGGACAGGGCGTTTTACACCTTC. The chain links TRBV5-1 to TRBJ1-2; 9 bases fit TRBD1. The CDR3 consists of 14 residues. Germline loops: CDR1 SGHRS, CDR2 YFSETQ. The ends lost 1 base at V and 11 bases at J; junction bases unmatched: 9.

The chain employs TRBV5-5 and TRBJ2-7; D possibly corresponds to TRBD1 (6 bases). This CDR3 spans 14 amino acids. The V end lost 5 bases, the J end lost 4 bases, and 16 bases lay between the germline ends. Germline CDR1 SGHKS, CDR2 YYEKEE (reference sequence). CDR3 in DNA: TGTGCCAGCAGTACAGGGCCCCGACGGTACGAGCAGTACGTC. It specifies CASSTGPRRYEQYV.

The chain is built from TRBV5-1 and TRBJ2-6; tentatively, D is TRBD2 (5 bases). V shed 4 bases and J shed 2 bases, with 16 bases lying between them. The CDR3 is 17 residues long. Germline lookup yields CDR1 SGHRS and CDR2 YFSETQ. CDR3 sequence: CASSTSLSGAGANVLTF. DNA for the CDR3: TGCGCCAGCAGCACTAGTCTGTCCGGGGCTGGGGCCAACGTCCTGACTTTC.

This clone was found a few times. This chain joins TRBV7-9 and TRBJ1-4, with TRBD1 matching over 7 bases. The V segment lost 5 bases and the J segment 8 bases; nucleotides outside the gene matches: 11. Germline V gene data show CDR1 as SEHNR and CDR2 as FQNEAQ (reference sequence). CDR3 length: 15 amino acids. As DNA, the CDR3 is TGTGCCAGCAGCCCCCAGACAGGGATGGAAGAAAAACTGTTTTTT. It codes for CASSPQTGMEEKLFF.